A single TCR beta chain is shown here with its context. Its binding antigen is unknown. Per-nucleotide qualities are absent, and no much larger clonotype sits a single base away. TCR beta CDR3 regions were amplified from RNA transcripts for repertoire sequencing. HTBI primers and the Qiagen OneStep RT-PCR kit were used in a first-round RT-PCR, which was followed by a second-round multiplex PCR, size selection and purification. Libraries were sequenced paired-end with 100 bp reads on an Illumina HiSeq2000. Per the source publication's procedure: SOAPnuke was used to process the reads, throwing out any read that had adapters, had uncalled bases, had a mean Phred below 15, or lacked an exact constant-primer or identifier match. High-quality paired reads were merged with COPE v1.2.5. Clonotypes were defined as unique nucleotide sequences and were aligned to IMGT TRB V, D and J references using MiTCR v1.1. The analysis was limited to V-J combinations with a frequency above 0.0001, which together covered 99% to 99.2% of repertoires. For each V-J combination, a TCR clonal expansion and chaos score was defined as the ratio of F50 clonal expansion to chaos observed in the TCRdist matrix. Features were reduced by Welch's t-statistics and random forest to 10 to 15 V-J combinations, which fed a naive Bayes classifier. The Morisita-Horn index was used to measure how similar the thyroid and blood repertoires were. Clones were called with MiXCR by TCRdb after fastp trimmed the public reads at Q25, and only in-frame beta chains were retained. Entries are consolidated by CDR3 protein sequence, retaining the most common genes and DNA. TCRdb, rather than the study authors, made the V and J calls. Counted in this sample were hundreds of thousands of distinct CDR3 sequences; roughly 40% of them appeared once. Approximately 46% of the sample is taken by the ten largest.

Reading from cysteine to phenylalanine, the CDR3 counts 15 amino acids. Only the CDR3 part of the read is kept: 45 bases, read in frame from the first base. V is clipped by 4 bases and J by 0 bases, and the sequence between their germline boundaries is 13 bases long. From a lookup of the germline V gene (reference sequence), CDR1 and CDR2 are SGHKS and YYEKEE. The data originate from a study of Graves' ophthalmopathy and Graves' hyperthyroidism listed by TCRdb under 2018. In the study overall: Peripheral blood was collected at initial diagnosis, before any treatment. In total, around 130 blood samples were TCR-sequenced: 40 to 45 ophthalmopathy, 75 hyperthyroidism and roughly 17 hyperthyroidism-to-ophthalmopathy patients. Following sampling, methimazole starting at 30 mg daily was administered to hyperthyroidism patients, and high-dose intravenous methylprednisolone was administered to ophthalmopathy patients. To explore V-J signatures that distinguish ophthalmopathy from hyperthyroidism, a discovery set of 100 patients was enrolled, made up of some 41 with ophthalmopathy and some 60 with stable hyperthyroidism. In roughly six hyperthyroidism patients, the T-cell repertoires found in thyroid tissue were compared with those found in blood. An independent validation cohort comprised 18 hyperthyroidism patients and some 16 patients who later progressed from hyperthyroidism to ophthalmopathy. The study used signatures of the TCR beta repertoire to tell Graves' ophthalmopathy apart from Graves' hyperthyroidism and to predict which patients would progress to ophthalmopathy. The paper as a whole reports these results and caveats: No statistical method was used to predetermine the sample size, and group allocation was not hidden from the investigators. Ophthalmopathy was separated from stable hyperthyroidism by the 13-signature model with roughly 88% sensitivity and less than 82% specificity in cross-validation and with 80%/75% in the test set. In validation, the model predicted ophthalmopathy progression with more than 55% sensitivity and roughly 78% specificity; some 13 predicted patients were CT-confirmed with GO in a median of approximately 6.5 months. Most expanded thyroid clonotypes with a frequency above 0.001 also appeared in blood, which suggests that blood repertoires may reflect the immune response in the thyroid.

Patients with ophthalmopathy had moderately to severely active disease, with a Clinical Activity Score of 3 or more, a NOSPECS grade of 4 or more, and a disease duration of less than 3 months. Patients with other autoimmune diseases, uncontrolled infections, pregnancy or lactation were excluded. Clinical symptoms, serum thyroxine, TRAb, thyroid ultrasound and orbital computed tomography were used for diagnosis. PBMCs were isolated from 10 ml of fresh peripheral blood by Ficoll-Paque density gradient centrifugation. Trizol reagent was used to extract the total RNA, and its quality was then checked on an Agilent 2100 Bioanalyzer.

Sequenced: peripheral blood. The rearranged chain carries TRBV5-5 and TRBJ2-5, with the D gene not confidently named. This sequence was found in an adult man with Graves' ophthalmopathy. DNA sequence: TGTGCCAGCAGCCAAGACGGAACTTACCAAGAGACCCAGTACTTC. It specifies CASSQDGTYQETQYF.